This T cell receptor (beta chain) comes out of a study of cytomegalovirus exposure and HLA in healthy donors (dated by TCRdb to 2015 to 2018). For the wider study: An earlier analysis of some 620 of the donors reported 276 Gb of sequence data and around 120 million unique TCR beta sequences obtained from roughly 170 million T cells. An early release that covered fewer than 750 HLA-typed donors contained approximately 300 gigabases of sequencing data and 65 million to 100 million unique TCR sequences. Of the approximately 400 genotyped donors, less than 90% were placed in the genetic ancestry cluster associated with self-reported Caucasian donors. The study was designed to test whether signatures of past pathogen exposure could be identified by cataloging public T cell receptors. The T cell repertoires of under 700 subjects were profiled by immunosequencing and related to cytomegalovirus serostatus. Besides the first cohort of about 730 subjects, a separate validation cohort made up of 120 or so different subjects was used. High-throughput TCR immunosequencing, statistical association of individual TCRs with disease status, and machine learning were combined to predict cytomegalovirus infection status. In a later analysis, previously published TCR beta repertoires from 600 to 850 donors were re-analyzed and high-resolution HLA genotyping was added so that TCR occurrence patterns could be studied. Rather than using new phenotypic data, the later analysis identified candidate immune exposures from TCR beta sequences and from how often those sequences occurred across donors. To decide whether each TCR beta V gene segment behaved as functional or pseudogenic, an earlier analysis of 587 of the donors relied on high-throughput TCR beta sequencing. Donor age, sex, ethnicity and CMV serostatus were collected together with the repertoire data. A later genetic analysis used genome-wide SNP genotypes for about 60% of the roughly 700 donors, treating that subset as a discovery cohort. Every repertoire in the discovery cohort had been generated on one and the same sequencing platform. Both class I and class II loci were covered by HLA typing, at four-digit resolution. Typing coverage varied by locus: roughly 620-640 donors for A, B, C, DRB1 and DQB1; approximately 500 for DQA1; more than 600 for DPA1; fewer than 480 for DPB1. Roughly five DR-DQ haplotypes were treated as single units for association and clustering because of strong linkage in the cohort. On average, 235,054 unique TCR beta nucleotide sequences were sequenced per donor among some 420 genotyped donors of the cohort, with around 19% of those sequences being non-productive.

CDR3 length: 16 amino acids, cysteine to phenylalanine. Kept here is only the CDR3 DNA, which spans 48 bases and is read in frame from base 1. Trimming removed 5 bases from V and 1 base from J, leaving 17 bases between the germline ends. The germline V gene (reference sequence) yields SEHNR for CDR1 and FQNEAQ for CDR2. The paper's findings and limits, for the study overall: The study listed 150 to 200 TCR beta chains as associated with cytomegalovirus. Only TCR beta chains were sequenced in this cohort, and the absence of alpha or paired-chain data limited detectable features. A few of the identified cytomegalovirus-associated TCR beta chains were confirmed in vitro to be specific for cytomegalovirus antigens. A further reported finding was that TCR beta sequences accurately predicted the HLA-A and HLA-B alleles for most subjects in the first cohort. According to a later analysis, TCR association rates differed among HLA loci, with DRB1 alleles showing the most associated TCRs and HLA-C alleles showing the fewest. Because counts were too low, roughly 17 rarely observed V segments, including chromosome 9 orphons, were left out of the earlier analysis of 587 of the donors. An association between a missense DCLRE1C variant and V-gene and J-gene trimming of TCR beta chains was found in a later genetic analysis and replicated in an independent cohort. Most TCR sequences were observed very rarely across donors, whereas some public TCRs were present in many individuals. A later analysis found that most CMV-associated TCR beta chains appeared HLA-restricted, with HLA associations seemingly driven largely by CMV exposure. Compared with equally common non-associated chains, HLA-associated TCR beta chains in a later analysis were more clonally expanded and had lower generation probabilities. Sequencing depth was assumed to be roughly uniform across donors in the presence/absence analyses, though that assumption may not hold. Immune exposure information for the cohort was limited to CMV serostatus. In an earlier analysis of a few hundred of the donors, most TCR beta V segments were observed in productive rearrangements about 87% or about 30% of the time, broadly matching IMGT annotations. Specific HLA alleles were associated with some 15,000 TCR beta sequences at a false discovery rate of 0.05 in a later analysis. Compared with the roughly 670-donor mean, donors in an Asian-associated ancestry cluster had fewer N-insertions in productive TCRs, according to a later genetic analysis. The classifier was reported to diagnose cytomegalovirus status with high specificity and sensitivity in both the original cohort and the validation cohort. The authors suggested that the approach could potentially be generalized to other disease states and immunological phenotypes. A group of highly shared sequence variants was considered likely to be a technical artifact of the sequencing pipeline. Because HLA typing was missing for some donors at each locus, association tests included only the typed subset. Strong co-occurrence of HLA alleles, especially DR and DQ, made assigning TCR associations to individual alleles difficult. Several of the top co-occurrence clusters appeared to be linked to parvovirus B19, influenza, CMV and Epstein-Barr virus, according to a later analysis. Linkage disequilibrium might explain the correlated functional status among segregating V segments, but an unknown experimental factor could not be excluded. Some IMGT-functional V segments, including TRBV6-2 and TRBV6-3, could not be distinguished by the 87-base-pair reads and were therefore excluded.

The receptor library was made with the immunoSEQ multiplex PCR assay. A mixture of 60 forward primers for TCR Vbeta segments and 13 reverse primers for TCR Jbeta segments was used in the multiplex PCR. Amplification of the CDR3 region of rearranged TCR beta genes was performed with a multiplex PCR assay on genomic DNA. The Illumina HiSeq System was used to sequence the amplified TCR beta libraries as 87-base-pair reads. As for how the authors treated the data: A later analysis tallied roughly 76 million unique TCR beta chains across the roughly 610 repertoires, and some 10 million of those chains were shared by two or more donors. To remove PCR and sequencing errors, raw reads were error-corrected and collapsed into unique sequences using a nearest-neighbor algorithm that merged closely related sequences. CDR3 sequences were aligned to IMGT reference sequences to assign V, D and J gene segments. For a sequence to be retained, at least a six-nucleotide match to both a V gene segment and a J gene segment was required. Rearrangements were called productive when the CDR3 lacked stop codons and stayed in frame with V and J; all others were non-productive. CDR3 was defined by IMGT convention, running from the second conserved V-encoded cysteine to the conserved J-encoded phenylalanine. Sequences without an unambiguous match to a single V gene segment were excluded from the earlier analysis of almost 600 of the donors. An earlier analysis of 500 to 700 of the donors classified V segments as functional when productive rearrangements were above 56.7% and as segregating when the standard deviation between donors was above 5%. A statistical classification framework was developed to diagnose cytomegalovirus status using the catalog of TCR beta chain sequences. In a later analysis, V and J genes were assigned by comparing TCR nucleotide sequences against IMGT/GENE-DB human TR gene sequences. Using the TCRdist pipeline, a later analysis assigned CDR3 sequences along with most-parsimonious VDJ recombination scenarios. A later analysis defined each TCR beta chain by its CDR3 amino acid sequence plus V-gene family, and excluded reads lacking a unique V-gene family. As a way to deal with suspected cross-contamination and a sequencing artifact, a later analysis dropped approximately 590 nucleotide sequences that were highly shared and had low generation probability. For each public chain, a later analysis derived a clonal expansion index from normalized ranks of inferred template counts within each repertoire. In a later analysis, generation probabilities were computed using a VDJ recombination model fitted to out-of-frame rearrangements, and the results were checked against IGoR. In a later analysis, TCR-TCR, TCR-HLA and TCR-CMV co-occurrence was scored with hypergeometric tests, and a repertoire-size bias correction was applied to TCR pairs. A later analysis estimated false discovery rates by permuting HLA or CMV assignments 20 times. In a later analysis, co-occurring TCRs were grouped with DBSCAN, and TCRdist sequence similarity was added when clustering was performed within HLA-allele-positive subsets. For co-occurrence clustering, repertoires with fewer than 30,000 or more than 120,000 public chains were excluded, along with a handful of repertoires with anomalous nucleotide sharing. Imported from immuneACCESS, the table was reduced by TCRdb to in-frame sequences with V and J called. These copies leave out some clones; in studies compared against another copy, an unresolved V gene accounts for under half, and the cause of the remainder is not known. V, J and clone size reflect that table, while D and trimming were determined from the DNA. For this sample there are fewer than 75,000 clones; roughly 84% appear just once. The ten largest clonotypes hold just under 3% of the sample.

The cohort was made up of approximately 670 healthy bone marrow donors. At the time of sampling, every cohort member was nominally healthy, though immune exposures that went unrecorded were likely present. The donor tested CMV seronegative and was one of the 352 seronegative cohort members. Each donor provided a peripheral blood sample, and peripheral blood mononuclear cells were used for TCR beta sequencing. The Qiagen DNeasy Blood Extraction Kit was used to extract genomic DNA from the blood cell samples. This clone has only a few counts. There is no known antigen for this receptor. Base qualities are not recorded, but no much larger clone differs from it by a single base.

The chain uses TRBV7-9 and TRBJ1-2, and TRBD1 may be the D gene, going by 5 matching bases. The sample was PBMCs. The TCR comes from a young woman in good health and CMV-seronegative. In nucleotides, the sequence is TGTGCCAGCAGCCTGGGGCCGGGCCAGGATAACTATGGCTACACCTTC. Translation gives CASSLGPGQDNYGYTF.